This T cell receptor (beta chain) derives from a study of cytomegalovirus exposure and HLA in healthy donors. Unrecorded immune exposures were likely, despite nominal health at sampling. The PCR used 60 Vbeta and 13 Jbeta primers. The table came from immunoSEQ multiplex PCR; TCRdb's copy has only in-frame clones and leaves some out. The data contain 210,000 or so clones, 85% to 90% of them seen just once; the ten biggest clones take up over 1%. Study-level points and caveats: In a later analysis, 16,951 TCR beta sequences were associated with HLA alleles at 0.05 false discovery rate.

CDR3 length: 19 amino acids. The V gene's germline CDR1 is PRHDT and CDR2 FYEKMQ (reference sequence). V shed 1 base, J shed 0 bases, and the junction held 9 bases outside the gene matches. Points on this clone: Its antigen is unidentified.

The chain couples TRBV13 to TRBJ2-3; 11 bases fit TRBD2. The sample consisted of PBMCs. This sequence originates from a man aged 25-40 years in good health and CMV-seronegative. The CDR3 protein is CASSLVRLAGGSSTDTQYF. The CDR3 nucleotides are TGTGCCAGCAGCTTAGTCCGGCTAGCGGGGGGATCTAGCACAGATACGCAGTATTTT.